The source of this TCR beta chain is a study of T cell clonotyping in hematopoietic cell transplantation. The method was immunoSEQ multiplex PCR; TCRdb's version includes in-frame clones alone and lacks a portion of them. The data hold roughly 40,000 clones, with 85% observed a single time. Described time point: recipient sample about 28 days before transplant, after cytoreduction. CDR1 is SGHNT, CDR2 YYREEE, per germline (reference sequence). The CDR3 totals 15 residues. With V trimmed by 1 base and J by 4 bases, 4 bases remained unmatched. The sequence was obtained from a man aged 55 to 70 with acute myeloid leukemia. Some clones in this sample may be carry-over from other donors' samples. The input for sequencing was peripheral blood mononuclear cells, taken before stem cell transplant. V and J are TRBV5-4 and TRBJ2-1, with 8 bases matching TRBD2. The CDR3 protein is CASSLTSGPYNEQFF. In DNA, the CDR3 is TGTGCCAGCAGCTTGACTAGCGGTCCTTACAATGAGCAGTTCTTC.